This T cell receptor beta chain was documented in a study of PD-L1 blockade in urothelial cancer. Only in-frame clones appear in the TCRdb table, and some are missing; sequencing was by immunoSEQ multiplex PCR. The table has tens of thousands of clones, around 90% seen once. The CDR3 covers 13 residues. The germline V and J ends were trimmed by 1 base and 8 bases, with 11 bases remaining between them. Germline CDR1 is SGHVS and CDR2 is FQNEAQ. This specimen consisted of PBMCs, obtained around atezolizumab (anti-PD-L1) treatment. The TCR was taken from a man between 60 and 75 years old with urothelial cancer. The chain combines TRBV7-8 with TRBJ1-2; D possibly corresponds to TRBD1 (5 bases). The CDR3 bases are TGTGCCAGCAGCTTAGACGCCAGGGCCGGCTACACCTTC. Its protein product is CASSLDARAGYTF.